The 5 T cell receptor beta chains given below trace back to one sample, sequenced in a study of long-term antiretroviral therapy in people with HIV. An immunoSEQ assay, version v3.0, was performed at survey level. Using immunoSEQ multiplex PCR, the repertoire was profiled, and TCRdb retains in-frame clones only, with some absent. In the table there are some 25,000 clones, around 90% of which are singletons. The source material was unsorted PBMCs, sampled roughly 4.5 years after starting antiretroviral therapy. These receptors were obtained from a man aged 25 to 40 with HIV.

V is TRBV7-9 and J is TRBJ1-1, with D tentatively TRBD1 (5 bases). The CDR3 totals 14 residues. Trimming took off 3 bases at V and 5 bases at J, with 13 bases between the two ends. CDR1 is SEHNR and CDR2 is FQNEAQ in the germline V gene (reference sequence). CDR3 sequence: CASSLGTAGTEAFF. In DNA form, the CDR3 reads TGTGCCAGCAGCTTGGGGACGGCGGGGACTGAAGCTTTCTTT.

V is TRBV30 and J is TRBJ2-7, with 7 bases fitting TRBD2. V was clipped by 3 bases and J by 0 bases; unmatched bases: 11. The CDR3 is made up of 16 amino acids. Germline V CDR1 and CDR2: GTSNPN, SVGIG (reference sequence). The CDR3 DNA follows: TGTGCCTGGAGGATGCTGGTGGGCGGGAGCTCCTACGAGCAGTACTTC. Amino acid sequence: CAWRMLVGGSSYEQYF.

This chain joins TRBV7-8 and TRBJ1-1; 9 bases are a match to TRBD1. In germline, CDR1 is SGHVS, CDR2 FQNEAQ. The length of the CDR3 is 14 residues. The ends lost 8 bases at V and 0 bases at J; junction bases unmatched: 4. This chain's CDR3 is CASGGTGLNTEAFF. The CDR3 region has the DNA TGTGCCAGCGGGGGGACAGGGCTGAACACTGAAGCTTTCTTT. The full variable domain, with the rest looked up from reference TRBV7-8 and TRBJ1-1, is GAGVSQSPRYKVAKRGQDVALRCDPISGHVSLFWYQQALGQGPEFLTYFQNEAQLDKSGLPSDRFFAERPEGSVSTLKIQRTQQEDSAVYLCASGGTGLNTEAFFGQGTRLTVV.

This chain uses TRBV11-1 with TRBJ2-1; 8 nucleotides line up with TRBD2. Germline CDR1 is SGHAT and CDR2 is FQDESV (reference sequence). V lost 2 bases and J lost 8; bases outside the gene matches: 8. This CDR3 region has 15 residues. Written as DNA, the CDR3 is TGTGCCAGCAGCTTAAGGCGCGGGAGGATTGATGAGCAGTTCTTC. This encodes CASSLRRGRIDEQFF.

In its sample, this clone was seen a few times. The rearrangement links TRBV2 to TRBJ1-6, with D possibly being TRBD1 (6 bases). V was trimmed by 6 bases and J by 8 bases, leaving 11 bases between them. This CDR3 is built from 13 residues. Germline V gives CDR1 SNHLY, CDR2 FYNNEI. The CDR3 region is CASRDSLDSPLHF. CDR3 DNA: TGTGCCAGCAGGGACAGCCTCGATTCACCCCTCCACTTT.